A single sample gave rise to the 26 T cell receptor beta chains below, sequenced in a study of blood T cell repertoires in COVID-19 (dated by TCRdb to 2018 to 2021). The library came from the immunoSEQ multiplex PCR assay. TCRdb holds this immuneACCESS table with in-frame rearrangements only. Some clones are missing; in checked studies, unresolved V genes explain under half, and the rest has no known cause. Present in this sample are around 480,000 clones, 87% of which were seen just once. The biggest ten clones account for about 0.65% of the sample. Sequencing input: PBMCs or T cells enriched from blood (not recorded which). Receptors were obtained from a young woman who had recovered from COVID-19.

This chain links TRBV28 with TRBJ1-1; no definite D call. This CDR3 is built from 15 residues. Germline V lookup: CDR1 MDHEN, CDR2 SYDVKM. V dropped 5 bases and J dropped 5 bases, with 18 bases sitting between them. The CDR3 DNA reads TGTGCCAGCAGTCGATTTTCATTAGGGAGGACTGAAGCTTTCTTT. This codes for CASSRFSLGRTEAFF.

The chain links TRBV7-2 to TRBJ1-1; no reliable D call. V was cut by 2 bases and J by 5 bases, with 9 bases left in between. The CDR3 spans 13 residues. Looked up from germline, CDR1 is SGHTA and CDR2 is FQGNSA. CDR3 nucleotide sequence: TGTGCCAGCAGCTTAATGAGTTTGACTGAAGCTTTCTTT. Translation: CASSLMSLTEAFF. Supplemented by reference TRBV7-2 and TRBJ1-1, the full variable domain reads GAGVSQSPSNKVTEKGKDVELRCDPISGHTALYWYRQSLGQGLEFLIYFQGNSAPDKSGLPSDRFSAERTGGSVSTLTIQRTQQEDSAVYLCASSLMSLTEAFFGQGTRLTVV.

The rearrangement links TRBV5-8 to TRBJ1-2; possible D gene TRBD1, 5 bases. The CDR3 spans 12 residues. V dropped 4 bases and J dropped 2 bases, with 6 bases sitting between them. In germline, CDR1 is SGHTS, CDR2 YDEGEE. The CDR3 DNA follows: TGTGCCAGCAGCCGGGGGAACTATGGCTACACCTTC. Translated: CASSRGNYGYTF.

This clone has just one count. The rearrangement links TRBV29-1 to TRBJ1-4; 7 bases are shared with TRBD1. Germline lookup yields CDR1 SQVTM and CDR2 ANQGSEA. J gave up 8 bases and V 0 bases, and 9 bases lay outside the gene matches. The CDR3 consists of 15 residues. The DNA for the CDR3 is TGCAGCGTTGAAGAGGCCGCAGGGGGACGAGAAAAACTGTTTTTT. Its translation is CSVEEAAGGREKLFF.

This clone was counted a single time. This CDR3 reads CASSYTGHQPQHF. The CDR3 bases are TGTGCCAGCAGTTATACAGGGCATCAGCCCCAGCATTTT. The chain recombines TRBV6-5 with TRBJ1-5; D is possibly TRBD1 (6 bases). Trimming shortened V by 3 bases and J by 5 bases, and 8 bases separated the two germline ends. The CDR3 loop spans 13 amino acids. In germline, CDR1 is MNHEY, CDR2 SVGAGI.

This sequence joins TRBV28 and TRBJ2-7, with D possibly being TRBD2 (5 bases). V was clipped by 9 bases and J by 2 bases, with 14 bases between them. The CDR3 extends over 13 amino acids. Germline CDR1 MDHEN, CDR2 SYDVKM. CDR3 in DNA: TGTGCCAGTCATGGGAGCCTTACCTACGAGCAGTACTTC. It encodes CASHGSLTYEQYF.

The V gene is TRBV12-5, the J gene TRBJ2-1; maybe TRBD1 (6 bases). Per germline, CDR1 LGHNT and CDR2 FRNRAP. The CDR3 is 17 amino acids. V lost 6 bases to trimming and J lost 6 bases, with 24 bases between them. DNA for the CDR3: TGTGCTAGTGGCCTTTCGGTGAGGGGGACAACGAGCAATGAGCAGTTCTTC. This codes for CASGLSVRGTTSNEQFF.

The genes are TRBV30 and TRBJ1-1; possibly TRBD1 for D (6 bases). The CDR3 is 13 amino acids. The germline V gene encodes CDR1 GTSNPN and CDR2 SVGIG (reference sequence). Trimming took off 4 bases at V and 0 bases at J, with 9 bases between the two ends. The CDR3 region is CAWNGQMNTEAFF. The CDR3, as DNA: TGTGCCTGGAACGGACAGATGAACACTGAAGCTTTCTTT.

A few counts support this clone. V and J are TRBV5-1 and TRBJ2-7; possibly TRBD1 for D (6 bases). V lost 5 bases to trimming and J lost 7 bases, with 16 bases between them. Germline V gene data show CDR1 as SGHRS and CDR2 as YFSETQ. The CDR3 is 13 amino acids. CDR3: CASRTGTSGEQYF. The CDR3 DNA reads as TGCGCCAGCAGAACCGGGACAAGCGGTGAGCAGTACTTC.

V is TRBV27 and J is TRBJ1-1, with 9 nucleotides matching TRBD1. The CDR3 runs 15 residues. Trimming took 8 bases from V and 5 from J; bases not matched to a gene: 12. Germline V gene data show CDR1 as MNHEY and CDR2 as SMNVEV (reference sequence). The CDR3 bases are TGTGCCAGCCTAAGACCGACAGGGGGTAGGACTGAAGCTTTCTTT. Protein sequence: CASLRPTGGRTEAFF.

J is TRBJ2-3 and V is TRBV7-2, with 9 nucleotides matching TRBD2. Germline V gives CDR1 SGHTA, CDR2 FQGNSA. This CDR3 comprises 19 residues. With V trimmed by 5 bases and J by 2 bases, 17 bases remained unmatched. CDR3 in DNA: TGTGCCAGCAGCGTCGTTCTAGCGGGGACGATCTACCTCACAGATACGCAGTATTTT. The encoded protein is CASSVVLAGTIYLTDTQYF.

V is TRBV3-1 (or the pseudogene TRBV3-2) and J is TRBJ1-1, with 8 bases matching TRBD1. With V trimmed by 5 bases and J by 5 bases, 16 bases remained unmatched. The CDR3 is made up of 17 amino acids. Per germline, CDR1 LGHDT and CDR2 YNNKEL (reference sequence). Here the CDR3 reads CASSSLSGTGKRTEAFF. The DNA of the CDR3 is TGTGCCAGCAGCTCTCTATCTGGGACAGGAAAGAGAACTGAAGCTTTCTTT.

The chain recombines TRBV19 with TRBJ1-5; 9 nucleotides align to TRBD1. V dropped 4 bases and J dropped 11; count of bases not matched to a gene: 3. The CDR3 is made up of 12 amino acids. From germline, CDR1 is LNHDA and CDR2 SQIVND (reference sequence). The CDR3 sequence: CASSNDRGSQHF. The CDR3 DNA reads as TGTGCCAGTAGTAACGACAGGGGGTCCCAGCATTTT.

The chain employs TRBV19 and TRBJ1-1, with 11 bases fitting TRBD1. Germline V lookup: CDR1 LNHDA, CDR2 SQIVND (reference sequence). The length of the CDR3 is 15 residues. V dropped 5 bases and J dropped 2; count of bases not matched to a gene: 4. As DNA, the CDR3 is TGTGCCAGTAGTCCACGGACAGGGGGCAACACTGAAGCTTTCTTT. As protein: CASSPRTGGNTEAFF.

The V and J genes are TRBV6-5 and TRBJ2-7; 9 bases are a match to TRBD1. The V and J ends lost 6 bases and 2 bases, in that order; junction bases with no gene match: 2. CDR1 and CDR2 (germline): MNHEY, SVGAGI. The CDR3 covers 13 residues. The CDR3 loop is CASRQGAPYEQYF. The CDR3 nucleotides are TGTGCCAGCAGACAGGGGGCACCCTACGAGCAGTACTTC.

This chain uses TRBV29-1 with TRBJ2-3, with D uncertain. V was clipped by 4 bases and J by 6 bases, with 8 bases between them. Looked up from germline, CDR1 is SQVTM and CDR2 is ANQGSEA. This CDR3 is 11 amino acids long. CDR3 sequence reads: CSVGGRDTQYF. The CDR3 DNA sequence: TGCAGCGTTGGCGGTAGGGATACGCAGTATTTT.

V is TRBV7-9 and J is TRBJ1-1; 8 nucleotides match TRBD1. Losses at the gene ends were 3 bases for V and 1 base for J; bases not matched to a gene: 1. Germline V gene data show CDR1 as SEHNR and CDR2 as FQNEAQ (reference sequence). The CDR3 length is 14 residues. The CDR3 sequence is CASSLGQANTEAFF. Here the CDR3 DNA reads TGTGCCAGCAGCTTGGGACAGGCGAACACTGAAGCTTTCTTT.

The genes are TRBV11-3 and TRBJ2-3; weak D call: TRBD1 (5 bases). Germline-derived CDR1 and CDR2 are SGHNT and YENEEA. This CDR3 region has 15 residues. Trimming cost V 5 bases and J 1 base, with 13 bases left between them. CDR3 nucleotide sequence: TGTGCCAGCAGCCTAGGCGGCAGGGGCACAGATACGCAGTATTTT. Protein product: CASSLGGRGTDTQYF.

V and J are TRBV29-1 and TRBJ1-2; 8 positions match TRBD1. The ends lost 4 bases at V and 8 bases at J; junction bases unmatched: 3. Germline V gives CDR1 SQVTM, CDR2 ANQGSEA. This CDR3 contains 11 residues. Here the CDR3 DNA reads TGCAGCGTTGCAGGGGGCAGGGGCTACACCTTC. It specifies CSVAGGRGYTF.

The chain is built from TRBV3-1 (or the pseudogene TRBV3-2) and TRBJ2-1; 7 bases agree with TRBD1. The CDR3 totals 16 residues. The germline V gene has CDR1 LGHDT and CDR2 YNNKEL (reference sequence). Trimming cost V 4 bases and J 6 bases; bases outside gene matches: 12. CDR3 protein: CASSREEGTGANEQFF. CDR3 sequence (DNA): TGTGCCAGCAGCCGCGAAGAGGGAACAGGGGCCAATGAGCAGTTCTTC.

The rearrangement uses TRBV27 and TRBJ1-1; D is undetermined. CDR3 size: 15 residues. Trimming left V 4 bases short and J 3 bases short, with 15 bases between. Germline V gene sequence: CDR1 MNHEY, CDR2 SMNVEV (reference sequence). The CDR3 reads CASSSPRVPDTEAFF. CDR3 in DNA: TGTGCCAGCAGTTCCCCCCGGGTTCCGGACACTGAAGCTTTCTTT.

The chain has TRBV28 and TRBJ1-5; D is undetermined. The V gene's germline CDR1 is MDHEN and CDR2 SYDVKM. CDR3 size: 15 residues. Trimming left V 6 bases short and J 5 bases short, with 17 bases between. CDR3 nucleotides: TGTGCCAGCAGCCCAGGAAATTCGGGAGATCAGCCCCAGCATTTT. Translated: CASSPGNSGDQPQHF.

The chain has TRBV3-1 (or the pseudogene TRBV3-2) and TRBJ1-3, with 9 nucleotides matching TRBD1. The CDR3 loop spans 16 amino acids. The V segment lost 3 bases and the J segment 2 bases; nucleotides outside the gene matches: 5. Germline CDR1 and CDR2: LGHDT and YNNKEL (reference sequence). CDR3 loop: CASSHLQGAAGNTIYF. The CDR3 DNA is TGTGCCAGCAGCCACCTACAGGGGGCGGCTGGAAACACCATATATTTT.

V is TRBV4-1 and J is TRBJ1-2; D not resolved. This CDR3 is built from 13 residues. Deletions cut 2 bases from V and 7 bases from J, with 11 bases between. Germline V gene sequence: CDR1 MGHRA, CDR2 YSYEKL. The CDR3 protein is CASSQTGIGGYTF. CDR3 bases: TGCGCCAGCAGCCAAACGGGGATAGGTGGCTACACCTTC.

The chain is built from TRBV10-3 and TRBJ1-3; the match to TRBD1 covers 7 bases. The CDR3 contains 14 residues. V gave up 10 bases and J gave up 7 bases; unmatched junction bases: 13. Germline CDR1 ENHRY, CDR2 SYGVKD. This CDR3 reads CATGTAPMGNTIYF. The CDR3 DNA reads TGTGCCACCGGGACAGCGCCCATGGGTAACACCATATATTTT.

The chain links TRBV5-7 to TRBJ2-5, with TRBD1 identical over 8 bases. TRBV5-7 has ORF status, its function being uncertain. With V trimmed by 2 bases and J by 5 bases, 11 bases remained unmatched. The CDR3 is 16 amino acids. CDR3 amino acids: CASSFPGQGGRETQYF. CDR3 nucleotides: TGTGCCAGCAGCTTCCCCGGACAGGGTGGGAGGGAGACCCAGTACTTC.